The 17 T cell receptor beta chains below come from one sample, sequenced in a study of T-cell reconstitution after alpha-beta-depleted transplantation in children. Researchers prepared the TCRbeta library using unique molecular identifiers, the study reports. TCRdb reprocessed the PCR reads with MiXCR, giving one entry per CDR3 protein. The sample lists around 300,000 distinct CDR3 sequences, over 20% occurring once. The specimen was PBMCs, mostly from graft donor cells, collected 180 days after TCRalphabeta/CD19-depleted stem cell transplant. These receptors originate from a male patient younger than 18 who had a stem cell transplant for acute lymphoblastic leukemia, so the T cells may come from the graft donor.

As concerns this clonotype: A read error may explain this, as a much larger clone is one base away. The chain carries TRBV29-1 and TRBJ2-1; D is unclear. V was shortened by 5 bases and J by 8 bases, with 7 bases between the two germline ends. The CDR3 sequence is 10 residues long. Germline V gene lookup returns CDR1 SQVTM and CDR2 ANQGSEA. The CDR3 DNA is TGCAGCGTTTTTTACGATGAGCAGTTCTTC. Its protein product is CSVFYDEQFF.

The CDR3, as DNA: TGCAGTGCTAGAGATAACCGGGGGCGCTACGAGCAGTACTTC. This sequence encodes CSARDNRGRYEQYF. This rearrangement joins TRBV20-1 to TRBJ2-7; D may be TRBD1 or TRBD2 (6 bases each). Germline CDR1 DFQATT, CDR2 SNEGSKA (reference sequence). Deletions cut 0 bases from V and 3 bases from J, with 12 bases between. This CDR3 has 14 residues.

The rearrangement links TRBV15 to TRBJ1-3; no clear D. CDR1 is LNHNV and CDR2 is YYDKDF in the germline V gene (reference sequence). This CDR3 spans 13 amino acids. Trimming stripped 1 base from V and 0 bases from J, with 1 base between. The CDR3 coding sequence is TGTGCCACCAGCAGAGTCTCTGGAAACACCATATATTTT. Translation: CATSRVSGNTIYF. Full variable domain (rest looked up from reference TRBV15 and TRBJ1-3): DAMVIQNPRYQVTQFGKPVTLSCSQTLNHNVMYWYQQKSSQAPKLLFHYYDKDFNNEADTPDNFQSRRPNTSFCFLDIRSPGLGDTAMYLCATSRVSGNTIYFGEGSWLTVV.

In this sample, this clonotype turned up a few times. CDR3 in DNA: TGTGCCAGCAGCTTAGCCCCCAGCGACATTGGAAACATTCAGTACTTC. Translation gives CASSLAPSDIGNIQYF. The V call is TRBV13, the J call TRBJ2-4; D gene ambiguous. Germline CDR1 PRHDT, CDR2 FYEKMQ (reference sequence). Trimming cost V 1 base and J 6 bases, with 16 bases left between them. The CDR3 consists of 16 residues.

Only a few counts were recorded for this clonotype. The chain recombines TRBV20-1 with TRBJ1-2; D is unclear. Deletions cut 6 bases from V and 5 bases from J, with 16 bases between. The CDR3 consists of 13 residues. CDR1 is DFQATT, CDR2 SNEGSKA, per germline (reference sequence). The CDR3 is CSADGGMRYGYTF. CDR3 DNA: TGCAGTGCCGATGGCGGGATGCGGTATGGCTACACCTTC.

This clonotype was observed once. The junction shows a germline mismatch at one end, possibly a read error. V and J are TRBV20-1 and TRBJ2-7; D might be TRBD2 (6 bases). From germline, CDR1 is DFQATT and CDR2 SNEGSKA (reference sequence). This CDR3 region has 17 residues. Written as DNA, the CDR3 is TGCTGTGCGCCGAGGGACTCTCTAGGCCCCGTCTCCTACGAGCAGTACTTC. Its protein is CCAPRDSLGPVSYEQYF.

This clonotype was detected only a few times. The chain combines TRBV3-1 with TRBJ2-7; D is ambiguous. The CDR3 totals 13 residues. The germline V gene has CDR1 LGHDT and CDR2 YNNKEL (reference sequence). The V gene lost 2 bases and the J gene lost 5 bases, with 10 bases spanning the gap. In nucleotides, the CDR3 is TGTGCCAGCAGCCAACTAGGATCGAACGAGCAGTACTTC. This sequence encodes CASSQLGSNEQYF.

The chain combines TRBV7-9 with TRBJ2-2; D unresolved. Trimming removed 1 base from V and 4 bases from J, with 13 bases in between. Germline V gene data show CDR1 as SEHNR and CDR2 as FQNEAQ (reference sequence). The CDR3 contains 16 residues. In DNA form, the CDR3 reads TGTGCCAGCAGCTTAGTACACTTGGCCCTCACCGGGGAGCTGTTTTTT. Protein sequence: CASSLVHLALTGELFF.

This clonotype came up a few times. DNA of the CDR3: TGTGCCAGCAGTGGTACCGGGACAGGGTCGTCTTTCTTT. This gives the protein CASSGTGTGSSFF. This rearrangement joins TRBV6-1 to TRBJ1-1, with 9 positions matching TRBD1. V lost 4 bases, J lost 12 bases, and 9 bases stayed unmatched. Germline V gene sequence: CDR1 MNHNS, CDR2 SASEGT. The length of the CDR3 is 13 residues.

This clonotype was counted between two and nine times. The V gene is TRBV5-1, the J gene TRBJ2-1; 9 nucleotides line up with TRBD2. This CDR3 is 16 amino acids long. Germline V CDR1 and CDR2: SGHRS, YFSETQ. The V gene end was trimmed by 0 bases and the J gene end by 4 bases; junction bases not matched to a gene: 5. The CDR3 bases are TGCGCCAGCAGCTTGGCCGCGGGAGGGCCTTACAATGAGCAGTTCTTC. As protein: CASSLAAGGPYNEQFF. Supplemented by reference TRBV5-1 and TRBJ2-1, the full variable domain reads KAGVTQTPRYLIKTRGQQVTLSCSPISGHRSVSWYQQTPGQGLQFLFEYFSETQRNKGNFPGRFSGRQFSNSRSEMNVSTLELGDSALYLCASSLAAGGPYNEQFFGPGTRLTVL.

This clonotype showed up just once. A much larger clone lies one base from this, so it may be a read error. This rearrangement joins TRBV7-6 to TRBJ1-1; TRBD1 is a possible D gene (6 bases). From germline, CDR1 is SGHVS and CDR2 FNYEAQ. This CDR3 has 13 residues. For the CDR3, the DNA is TGTGCCAGCAGGTCGGGGGGGCTCACTGAAGCTATCTTT. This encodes CASRSGGLTEAIF.

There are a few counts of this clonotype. The CDR3 loop reads CASSQLLGETQYF. The CDR3, as DNA: TGCGCCAGCAGCCAACTGCTAGGAGAGACCCAGTACTTC. The chain couples TRBV4-1 to TRBJ2-5, with D uncertain. Trimming cost V 2 bases and J 4 bases, with 8 bases left between them. This CDR3 is built from 13 residues. From germline, CDR1 is MGHRA and CDR2 YSYEKL.

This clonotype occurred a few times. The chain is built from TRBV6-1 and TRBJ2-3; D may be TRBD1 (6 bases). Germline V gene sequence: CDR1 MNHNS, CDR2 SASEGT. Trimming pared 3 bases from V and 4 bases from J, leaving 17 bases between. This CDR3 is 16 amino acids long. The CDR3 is CASSDDLGARADTQYF. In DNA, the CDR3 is TGTGCCAGCAGTGACGATCTGGGGGCTAGGGCAGATACGCAGTATTTT.

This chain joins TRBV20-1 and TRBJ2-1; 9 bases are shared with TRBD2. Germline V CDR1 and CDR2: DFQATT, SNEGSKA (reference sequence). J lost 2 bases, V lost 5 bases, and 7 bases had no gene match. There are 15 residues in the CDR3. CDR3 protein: CSASGLAGAYNEQFF. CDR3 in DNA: TGCAGTGCTTCTGGCTTAGCGGGAGCCTACAATGAGCAGTTCTTC.

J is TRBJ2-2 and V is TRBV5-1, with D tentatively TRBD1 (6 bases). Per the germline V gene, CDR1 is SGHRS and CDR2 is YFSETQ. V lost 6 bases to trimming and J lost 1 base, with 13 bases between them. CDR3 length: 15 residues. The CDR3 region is CASTLTGRNTGELFF. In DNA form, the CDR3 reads TGCGCCAGCACTTTAACAGGGAGGAACACCGGGGAGCTGTTTTTT.

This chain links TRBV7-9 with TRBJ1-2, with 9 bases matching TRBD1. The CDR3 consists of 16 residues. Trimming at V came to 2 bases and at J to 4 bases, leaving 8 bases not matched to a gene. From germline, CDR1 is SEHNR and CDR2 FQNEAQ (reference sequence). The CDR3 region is CASSLSTGGPGYGYTF. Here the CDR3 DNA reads TGTGCCAGCAGCTTATCAACAGGGGGCCCAGGCTATGGCTACACCTTC.

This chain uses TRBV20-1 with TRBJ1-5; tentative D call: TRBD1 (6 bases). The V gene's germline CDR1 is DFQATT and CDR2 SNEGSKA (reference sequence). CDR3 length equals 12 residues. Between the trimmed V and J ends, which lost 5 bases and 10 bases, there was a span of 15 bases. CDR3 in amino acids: CSAHRAGAPQHF. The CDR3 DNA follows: TGCAGTGCTCACCGGGCAGGGGCACCCCAGCATTTT.